The 25 T cell receptor beta chains presented below share a single source sample, sequenced in a study of OX40 agonist ivuxolimab in advanced cancers. TCRdb's copy holds only in-frame clones and misses some; the assay was immunoSEQ multiplex PCR. The sample records tens of thousands of clones, around 88% being singletons. Material: CD4+ or CD8+ T cells sorted from blood, obtained in a trial of the OX40 agonist ivuxolimab. The receptors derive from an adult with an advanced solid tumor such as melanoma, head and neck, liver or kidney cancer.

Only a few counts were recorded for this clone. The J gene is TRBJ1-1, the V gene TRBV9; 9 nucleotides line up with TRBD1. This CDR3 has 14 residues. The ends lost 4 bases at V and 4 bases at J; junction bases unmatched: 5. Per germline, CDR1 SGDLS and CDR2 YYNGEE. The CDR3 region has the DNA TGTGCCAGCAGCCTGGGACAGGGATTCACTGAAGCTTTCTTT. The encoded protein is CASSLGQGFTEAFF.

The V gene is TRBV14, the J gene TRBJ2-7; the D gene is possibly TRBD1 (6 bases). Germline V lookup: CDR1 SGHDN, CDR2 FVKESK. V lost 4 bases and J 0 bases, leaving 10 bases between the germline ends. The CDR3 is 14 amino acids. The CDR3 DNA reads TGTGCCAGCAGCCGGGGCAGGGGCTCCTACGAGCAGTACTTC. Protein: CASSRGRGSYEQYF.

J is TRBJ2-4 and V is TRBV11-2; 7 nucleotides match TRBD1. J was trimmed by 3 bases and V by 5 bases; bases with no gene match: 4. This CDR3 has 14 amino acids. Germline CDR1 reads SGHAT; CDR2 reads FQNNGV. The CDR3 DNA reads TGTGCCAGCAGCCCACAGGGGTACAAAAACATTCAGTACTTC. Encoded protein: CASSPQGYKNIQYF. Based on the CDR3 plus reference TRBV11-2 and TRBJ2-4, the full variable domain is EAGVAQSPRYKIIEKRQSVAFWCNPISGHATLYWYQQILGQGPKLLIQFQNNGVVDDSQLPKDRFSAERLKGVDSTLKIQPAKLEDSAVYLCASSPQGYKNIQYFGAGTRLSVL.

V gene TRBV13 combines with J gene TRBJ1-3; TRBD1 is a possible D gene (6 bases). This CDR3 comprises 15 residues. The V end was cut by 1 base, the J end by 4 bases, with 11 bases between. Per germline, CDR1 PRHDT and CDR2 FYEKMQ (reference sequence). Here the CDR3 DNA reads TGTGCCAGCAGCTTAGTTGCAGGGGCCGGAAACACCATATATTTT. Its translation: CASSLVAGAGNTIYF.

The chain links TRBV5-4 to TRBJ1-2; unclear D gene. The length of the CDR3 is 12 residues. Per germline, CDR1 SGHNT and CDR2 YYREEE (reference sequence). The ends were cut back, 0 bases at V and 7 bases at J, with 7 bases in the middle. The CDR3 region has the DNA TGTGCCAGCAGCTTGGGGGCAGGTGGCTACACCTTC. Protein: CASSLGAGGYTF. Combining the CDR3 with reference TRBV5-4 and TRBJ1-2 gives the whole variable domain ETGVTQSPTHLIKTRGQQVTLRCSSQSGHNTVSWYQQALGQGPQFIFQYYREEENGRGNFPPRFSGLQFPNYSSELNVNALELDDSALYLCASSLGAGGYTFGSGTRLTVV.

The table lists this clone with a count of one. The chain combines TRBV7-9 with TRBJ1-2, with 8 bases fitting TRBD1. The length of the CDR3 is 14 residues. The trim removed 4 bases at V and 4 bases at J, leaving 5 bases unmatched. Germline V CDR1 and CDR2: SEHNR, FQNEAQ (reference sequence). CDR3 sequence: CASSSRTGTYGYTF. The CDR3 DNA is TGTGCCAGCAGCTCACGGACAGGGACCTATGGCTACACCTTC.

The chain's CDR3 is CASSIFGTGGNEQFF. For the CDR3, the DNA is TGTGCCAGTAGTATTTTTGGGACAGGGGGCAATGAGCAGTTCTTC. The chain joins TRBV19 to TRBJ2-1, with 11 bases that match TRBD1. CDR1 LNHDA and CDR2 SQIVND come from the germline V gene (reference sequence). The CDR3 is made up of 15 amino acids. Germline trimming cut 3 bases from V and 6 bases from J; bases unmatched to any gene: 4.

This chain connects TRBV18 to TRBJ1-4; TRBD1 aligns across 7 bases. V was pared by 4 bases and J by 4 bases, with 6 bases of the junction left unmatched. This CDR3 region has 15 residues. CDR1 and CDR2 from the germline V gene are KGHSH and LQKENI. CDR3 loop: CASSLGTAGNEKLFF. CDR3 coding DNA: TGTGCCAGCTCACTCGGGACAGCGGGTAATGAAAAACTGTTTTTT.

The rearrangement joins TRBV6-1 to TRBJ2-7; the D gene could be TRBD1 or TRBD2 (5 bases each). Germline lookup yields CDR1 MNHNS and CDR2 SASEGT. The V and J ends lost 6 bases and 9 bases respectively, with 18 bases between them. The CDR3 extends over 13 amino acids. CDR3 in amino acids: CASRHRDGRMQYF. In nucleotides, the CDR3 is TGTGCCAGCAGGCACCGGGACGGCCGAATGCAGTACTTC.

The chain links TRBV5-6 to TRBJ2-2; a possible D gene is TRBD2 (6 bases). V was cut by 4 bases and J by 7 bases, with 17 bases left in between. CDR1 and CDR2 from the germline V gene are SGHDT and YYEEEE. This CDR3 is built from 15 residues. The DNA of the CDR3 is TGTGCCAGCAGCCTTCGCGGGATCTGGGGCGGGGAGCTGTTTTTT. Translation: CASSLRGIWGGELFF. The full variable domain, completed using reference TRBV5-6 and TRBJ2-2, is DAGVTQSPTHLIKTRGQQVTLRCSPKSGHDTVSWYQQALGQGPQFIFQYYEEEERQRGNFPDRFSGHQFPNYSSELNVNALLLGDSALYLCASSLRGIWGGELFFGEGSRLTVL.

The chain uses TRBV27 and TRBJ1-5; D is undetermined. Germline V CDR1 and CDR2: MNHEY, SMNVEV (reference sequence). CDR3 length: 13 amino acids. Trimming took off 2 bases at V and 11 bases at J, with 13 bases between the two ends. The CDR3 spells CASSLTPSWAQHF. The CDR3 coding sequence is TGTGCCAGCAGTTTAACCCCCAGTTGGGCCCAGCATTTT.

V and J are TRBV19 and TRBJ2-3, with D unclear. This CDR3 has 15 amino acids. CDR1 is LNHDA and CDR2 is SQIVND in the germline V gene (reference sequence). The V and J ends lost 6 bases and 2 bases respectively, with 15 bases between them. CDR3 region: CASSLNLLNTDTQYF. In DNA, the CDR3 is TGTGCCAGTAGCCTAAACCTCCTTAACACAGATACGCAGTATTTT.

The V call is TRBV14, the J call TRBJ2-7; 7 bases map to TRBD1. The CDR3 length is 18 residues. CDR1 is SGHDN, CDR2 FVKESK, per germline. V lost 1 base, J lost 2 bases, and 14 bases stayed unmatched. CDR3 sequence (DNA): TGTGCCAGCAGCCAAGCCCCGATGGCGACCAGGGGGACCTACGAGCAGTACTTC. Translated: CASSQAPMATRGTYEQYF.

The rearrangement links TRBV7-3 to TRBJ2-2, with TRBD2 as a possible D gene (6 bases). Between the trimmed V and J ends, which lost 4 bases and 7 bases, there was a span of 10 bases. The CDR3 totals 13 residues. Germline V gives CDR1 SGHTA, CDR2 FQGTGA. The CDR3 nucleotides are TGTGCCAGCAGCTCCTTCGGGAGCGGGGAGCTGTTTTTT. Protein product: CASSSFGSGELFF.

The chain carries TRBV11-2 and TRBJ2-7; D possibly corresponds to TRBD1 (6 bases). V was pared by 2 bases and J by 2 bases, with 7 bases between. The germline gives CDR1 SGHAT, CDR2 FQNNGV. The CDR3 extends over 13 amino acids. The CDR3 spells CASSLTGTYEQYF. For the CDR3, the DNA is TGTGCCAGCAGCTTAACAGGGACCTACGAGCAGTACTTC.

The rearrangement joins TRBV7-2 to TRBJ1-5; weak D call: TRBD1 (5 bases). Germline assignment: CDR1 SGHTA and CDR2 FQGNSA. The CDR3 has 18 residues. Trimming cost V 1 base and J 0 bases, with 16 bases left between them. CDR3 bases: TGTGCCAGCAGCTTAGTAGGAGGGGTGTCAGGTAGCAATCAGCCCCAGCATTTT. Amino acids: CASSLVGGVSGSNQPQHF. Looking up the rest from reference TRBV7-2 and TRBJ1-5 gives the full variable domain: GAGVSQSPSNKVTEKGKDVELRCDPISGHTALYWYRQSLGQGLEFLIYFQGNSAPDKSGLPSDRFSAERTGGSVSTLTIQRTQQEDSAVYLCASSLVGGVSGSNQPQHFGDGTRLSIL.

The chain links TRBV7-2 to TRBJ2-7, with 7 bases matching TRBD2. Trimming removed 2 bases from V and 2 bases from J; junction bases left unmatched: 12. Germline values: CDR1 SGHTA, CDR2 FQGNSA. CDR3 length equals 17 residues. CDR3 residues: CASSLPLGGSPPYEQYF. The CDR3 DNA is TGTGCCAGCAGCTTACCCCTCGGCGGGAGTCCCCCCTACGAGCAGTACTTC.

J is TRBJ2-1 and V is TRBV6-4; 10 bases are shared with TRBD2. CDR1 is MRHNA and CDR2 is SNTAGT in the germline V gene. The CDR3 extends over 17 amino acids. The junction had 7 bases not matched to a gene; V was cut back by 0 bases and J by 5 bases. CDR3 sequence reads: CASSDSLAGVNNNEQFF. In nucleotides, the CDR3 is TGTGCCAGCAGTGACTCTCTAGCGGGAGTCAACAACAATGAGCAGTTCTTC.

This clone was detected only a few times. The J gene is TRBJ1-1, the V gene TRBV6-4; D gene unclear. Per germline, CDR1 MRHNA and CDR2 SNTAGT. The V and J ends lost 3 bases and 4 bases respectively, with 9 bases between them. There are 13 residues in the CDR3. CDR3 protein: CASSEEGGTEAFF. CDR3 nucleotides: TGTGCCAGCAGTGAGGAGGGAGGCACTGAAGCTTTCTTT.

The chain links TRBV11-2 to TRBJ2-5; no definite D call. The DNA matches TRBJ2-7 better at its end, which makes the J call doubtful. The CDR3 covers 14 residues. Germline lookup yields CDR1 SGHAT and CDR2 FQNNGV. The CDR3 spells CASSSTDPSYEQYF. The DNA of the CDR3 is TGTGCCAGCAGCTCAACAGACCCGTCCTACGAGCAGTACTTC.

The rearrangement uses TRBV2 and TRBJ1-2; no firm D call. This CDR3 is 13 amino acids long. CDR1 SNHLY and CDR2 FYNNEI come from the germline V gene. V was clipped by 1 base and J by 3 bases, with 6 bases between them. As DNA, the CDR3 is TGTGCCAGCAGTGAAGTAGGGCACTATGGCTACACCTTC. It encodes CASSEVGHYGYTF.

This clone showed up just a few times. The CDR3 DNA reads TGTGCCAGCAGCCTTGGGAGGAATCAGCCCCAGCATTTT. This translates into CASSLGRNQPQHF. J is TRBJ1-5 and V is TRBV14; D unresolved. The CDR3 covers 13 residues. V was shortened by 4 bases and J by 4 bases, with 8 bases between the two germline ends. Per the germline V gene, CDR1 is SGHDN and CDR2 is FVKESK.

The gene calls are TRBV9 and TRBJ1-1; maybe TRBD1 (5 bases). Trimming took off 4 bases at V and 0 bases at J, with 10 bases between the two ends. The germline CDR1 and CDR2 sequences are SGDLS and YYNGEE. CDR3 length equals 14 residues. In DNA, the CDR3 is TGTGCCAGCAGCCCAGGGAACCTGAACACTGAAGCTTTCTTT. Translating gives CASSPGNLNTEAFF.

V and J are TRBV11-2 and TRBJ2-2; TRBD2 matches 8 bases. The V gene end was trimmed by 4 bases and the J gene end by 6 bases; junction bases not matched to a gene: 7. This CDR3 region has 15 residues. The germline CDR1 and CDR2 sequences are SGHAT and FQNNGV. CDR3 in amino acids: CASSSSGSLSGELFF. Here the CDR3 DNA reads TGTGCCAGCAGCTCCAGCGGGAGTCTTTCCGGGGAGCTGTTTTTT.

The genes are TRBV15 and TRBJ1-3; D remains ambiguous. The V and J ends lost 0 bases and 10 bases respectively, with 22 bases between them. Germline V gene lookup returns CDR1 LNHNV and CDR2 YYDKDF (reference sequence). The CDR3 covers 17 residues. CDR3 residues: CATSRDTGRGAWKTIYF. The CDR3 coding sequence is TGTGCCACCAGCAGAGACACCGGCAGAGGAGCCTGGAAAACCATATATTTT.